The present TCR beta chain was sequenced within a study of blood T cell repertoires in COVID-19 (dated by TCRdb to the early 2020s). Turning to the overall study: The collaborator samples originated in the United States, Italy and Spain and spanned the acute and convalescent phases of COVID-19. The material from the prospective study consisted of cDNA or gDNA derived from T cells, B-cell-depleted T cells, or PBMCs. Subjects who had been exposed to COVID-19, were actively infected with it, or had recovered from it provided the deeply sampled blood TCRbeta repertoires that made up the dataset. A freely available public database, intended as a resource for researchers studying the immune response to SARS-CoV-2, is where the repertoires were released. The samples were drawn from the first 160 participants of the ongoing ImmuneRACE study and from more than 1,000 subjects provided by 6 global collaborators. The sample metadata nearly always contained a de-identified subject ID, COVID-19 status, age in years and sex. Where HLA class I and class II types were available, the types were taken from metadata supplied by the sample provider, not from assay-based typing.

Clipping removes 4 bases from V and 8 bases from J, with 8 as the unmatched junction base count. CDR1 is given as SGDLS and CDR2 as YYNGEE, both from the germline V gene. From the cysteine through the phenylalanine, the CDR3 covers 13 amino acids. The retained sequence is limited to the CDR3, 39 bases, with the frame set at the first base. The immunoSEQ Assay, a bias-controlled multiplex PCR, was used to amplify TCRbeta CDR3 regions from genomic DNA. Per the authors' processing: The number of nucleated cells in each sample was estimated by amplification of reference gene primers within the assay. To quantify the absolute abundance of each unique TCRbeta CDR3 rearrangement, sequence reads were collapsed and filtered. For each sample, productive Simpson clonality was calculated as the square root of Simpson's diversity index across productive rearrangements. Not all clones reach the TCRdb copy of this immuneACCESS table, which keeps in-frame sequences only. Checked studies attribute under half of the gap to unresolved V genes and leave the rest unexplained. That table supplies the V and J calls and clone size; D and trimming were determined from the DNA. This sample is represented by some 140,000 clones; around 87% of them were singletons. The ten largest clonotypes hold 2% to 3% of the sample.

Study-wide findings and limitations: How much clinical and demographic metadata was included differed by source and by participant, and the metadata was provided uncurated.

Each collaborating institution followed its own protocols to collect whole blood in K2EDTA tubes. For TCRbeta analysis, collaborators shipped samples as frozen whole blood, isolated PBMCs, or DNA extracted from either of those sample types. Concerning this clone itself: No antigen is known for it. No base-level quality is on record; no much larger clone is a single base apart.

This receptor was obtained from a man aged 45-65 years with active COVID-19. Rearrangement joined TRBV9 to TRBJ1-2; 7 bases in the middle match TRBD1. The sample consisted of peripheral blood. In nucleotide form, the sequence is TGTGCCAGCAGCCCGATGACAGGGACCGGCTACACCTTC. This yields the protein CASSPMTGTGYTF.